This TCR beta chain was found in a study of tissue T cells after allogeneic stem cell transplantation. The CDR3 is 13 amino acids. Germline CDR1 reads FNHDT; CDR2 reads SITEND (reference sequence). Unmatched junction bases numbered 4, after V lost 4 bases and J lost 5 bases. This clone was detected only a few times. Mouse names are used for the genes. The CDR3 goes on 1 residue after the read ends, and that part is filled in from the germline J gene. Regarding time point: mouse harvest day 14 after allogeneic transplant. Tail vein injection delivered 10^7 T-cell-depleted bone marrow cells and 10^6 splenic CD5+ T cells. Data came from immunoSEQ multiplex PCR; TCRdb stores just in-frame clones and leaves some out. The table shows approximately 7,100 clones, with roughly a third occurring only once.

This TCR was sampled from a female BALB/c mouse given C57BL/6 T cells with graft-versus-host disease after an allogeneic hematopoietic cell transplant. The gene calls are TRBV19 and TRBJ1-2; 8 bases are a match to TRBD1. The specimen sequenced was skin. CDR3 DNA, as far as it was read: TGTGCCAGCAGTGGGGACAGGCGGTCCGACTACACC. Translating it yields CASSGDRRSDYT. The whole CDR3 reads CASSGDRRSDYTF.